The T cell receptor (beta chain) under discussion was sequenced for a study of blood T cells in healthy people across ages. Sample-barcoded 5' priming and a J-beta primer mix drove a second PCR of roughly 7 to 11 cycles. TCRdb re-analysed the 5' RACE reads in MiXCR, keeping a single row per CDR3 protein. The table includes roughly 1.7 million distinct CDR3 sequences, roughly 30% detected once. Trimming removed 7 bases from V and 9 bases from J; junction bases left unmatched: 14. CDR3 length: 15 amino acids. The germline V gene has CDR1 SGHAT and CDR2 FQNNGV. This clonotype was seen a handful of times.

The specimen was blood. The rearrangement uses TRBV11-2 and TRBJ2-1, with 8 bases matching TRBD2. The clonotype was recovered from a woman aged 30 to 39 in good health. The CDR3 is CASTDLRGDRGEQFF. Written as DNA, the CDR3 is TGTGCCAGCACCGACCTGCGGGGGGATCGTGGTGAGCAGTTCTTC.